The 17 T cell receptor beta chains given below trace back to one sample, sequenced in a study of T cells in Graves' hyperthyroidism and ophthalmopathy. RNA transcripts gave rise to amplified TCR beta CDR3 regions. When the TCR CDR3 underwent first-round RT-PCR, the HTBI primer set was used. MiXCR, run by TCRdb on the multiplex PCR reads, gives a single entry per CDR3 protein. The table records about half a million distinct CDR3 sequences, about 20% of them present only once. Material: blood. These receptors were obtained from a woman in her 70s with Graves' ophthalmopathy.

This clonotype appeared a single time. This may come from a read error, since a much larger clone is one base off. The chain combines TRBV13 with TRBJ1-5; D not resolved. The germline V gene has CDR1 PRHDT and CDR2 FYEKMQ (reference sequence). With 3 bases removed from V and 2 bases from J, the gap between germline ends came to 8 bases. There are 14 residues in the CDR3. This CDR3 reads CASSFGRRNQPQHF. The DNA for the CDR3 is TGTGCCAGCAGCTTTGGACGGCGCAATCAGCCCCAGCATTTT.

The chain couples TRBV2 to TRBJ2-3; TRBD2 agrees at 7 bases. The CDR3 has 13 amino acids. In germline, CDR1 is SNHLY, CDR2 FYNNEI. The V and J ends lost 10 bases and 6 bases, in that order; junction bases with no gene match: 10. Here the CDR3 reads CANSGGRWDTQYF. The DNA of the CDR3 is TGTGCCAACTCCGGCGGGAGATGGGATACGCAGTATTTT.

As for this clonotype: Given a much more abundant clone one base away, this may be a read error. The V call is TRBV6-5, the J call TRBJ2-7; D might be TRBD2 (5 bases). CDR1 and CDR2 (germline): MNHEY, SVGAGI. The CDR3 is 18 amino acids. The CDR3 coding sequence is TGTGCCAGCAGTTATAGGCGAGAAAGCGGTTATAGCTCCTACGAGCGGTACTTC. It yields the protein CASSYRRESGYSSYERYF.

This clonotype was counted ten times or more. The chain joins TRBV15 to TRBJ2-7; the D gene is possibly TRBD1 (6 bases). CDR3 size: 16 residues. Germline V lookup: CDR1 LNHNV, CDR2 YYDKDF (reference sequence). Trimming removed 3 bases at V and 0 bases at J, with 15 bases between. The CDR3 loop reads CATSSYRQDSSYEQYF. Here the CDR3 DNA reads TGTGCCACCAGCAGCTACCGACAGGACAGCTCCTACGAGCAGTACTTC.

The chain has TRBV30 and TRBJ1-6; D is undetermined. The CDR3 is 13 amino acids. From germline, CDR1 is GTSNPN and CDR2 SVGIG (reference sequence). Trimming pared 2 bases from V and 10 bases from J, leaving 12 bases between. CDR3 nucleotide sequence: TGTGCCTGGAGTTTGCAGAATAGCTCACCCCTCCACTTT. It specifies CAWSLQNSSPLHF.

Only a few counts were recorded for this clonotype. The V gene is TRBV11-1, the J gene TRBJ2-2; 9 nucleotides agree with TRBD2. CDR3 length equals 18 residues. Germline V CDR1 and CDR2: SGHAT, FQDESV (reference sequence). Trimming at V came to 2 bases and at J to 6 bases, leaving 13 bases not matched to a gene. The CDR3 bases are TGTGCCAGCAGCTTACCCCTTAGCGGGAGCCACCGACCCGGGGAGCTGTTTTTT. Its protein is CASSLPLSGSHRPGELFF. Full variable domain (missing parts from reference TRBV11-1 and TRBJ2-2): EAEVAQSPRYKITEKSQAVAFWCDPISGHATLYWYRQILGQGPELLVQFQDESVVDDSQLPKDRFSAERLKGVDSTLKIQPAELGDSAMYLCASSLPLSGSHRPGELFFGEGSRLTVL.

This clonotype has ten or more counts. The chain's CDR3 is CASSRQGAGQPQHF. The CDR3 DNA is TGTGCCAGCAGTAGACAGGGAGCAGGCCAGCCCCAGCATTTT. The chain recombines TRBV27 with TRBJ1-5; 7 bases are a match to TRBD1. From germline, CDR1 is MNHEY and CDR2 SMNVEV (reference sequence). With V trimmed by 5 bases and J by 7 bases, 8 bases remained unmatched. The CDR3 runs to 14 residues.

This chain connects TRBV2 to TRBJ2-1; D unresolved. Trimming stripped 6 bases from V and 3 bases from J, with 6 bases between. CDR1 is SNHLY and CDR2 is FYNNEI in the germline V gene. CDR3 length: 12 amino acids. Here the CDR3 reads CASSAYYNEQFF. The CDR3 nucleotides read TGTGCCAGCAGCGCGTACTACAATGAGCAGTTCTTC.

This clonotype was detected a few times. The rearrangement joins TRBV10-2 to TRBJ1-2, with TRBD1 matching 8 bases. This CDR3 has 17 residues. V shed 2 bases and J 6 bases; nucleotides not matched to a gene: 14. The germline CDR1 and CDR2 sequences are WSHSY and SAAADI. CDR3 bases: TGCGCCAGCAGTGAGGGGGGCAGGGGGCGGTTTTCGGATGGCTACACCTTC. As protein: CASSEGGRGRFSDGYTF.

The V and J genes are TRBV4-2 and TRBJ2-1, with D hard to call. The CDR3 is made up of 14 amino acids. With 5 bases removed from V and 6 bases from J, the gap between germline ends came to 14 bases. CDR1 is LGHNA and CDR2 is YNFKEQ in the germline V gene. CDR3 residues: CASSLEVRVNEQFF. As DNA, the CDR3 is TGTGCCAGCAGCTTAGAGGTTAGAGTCAATGAGCAGTTCTTC.

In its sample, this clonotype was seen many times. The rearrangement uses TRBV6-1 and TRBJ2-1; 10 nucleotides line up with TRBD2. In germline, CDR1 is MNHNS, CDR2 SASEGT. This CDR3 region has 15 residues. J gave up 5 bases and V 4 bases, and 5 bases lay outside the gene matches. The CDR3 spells CASSGAGGQNNEQFF. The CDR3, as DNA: TGTGCCAGCAGTGGAGCGGGAGGGCAGAACAATGAGCAGTTCTTC.

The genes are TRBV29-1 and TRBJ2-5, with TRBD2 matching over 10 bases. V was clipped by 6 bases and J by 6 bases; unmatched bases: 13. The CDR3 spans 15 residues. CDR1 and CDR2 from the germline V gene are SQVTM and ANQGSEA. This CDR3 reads CSVSGTSEVRKTQYF. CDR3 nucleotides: TGCAGCGTCAGCGGGACTAGCGAGGTGAGGAAGACCCAGTACTTC.

Here the CDR3 reads CASTPPGNNEQFF. The CDR3 DNA reads TGTGCCAGCACTCCCCCCGGGAACAATGAGCAGTTCTTC. The V and J genes are TRBV6-9 and TRBJ2-1, with D maybe TRBD2 (5 bases). Between the trimmed V and J ends, which lost 7 bases and 5 bases, there was a span of 12 bases. In germline, CDR1 is MNHGY, CDR2 SVAAGI. This CDR3 has 13 residues.

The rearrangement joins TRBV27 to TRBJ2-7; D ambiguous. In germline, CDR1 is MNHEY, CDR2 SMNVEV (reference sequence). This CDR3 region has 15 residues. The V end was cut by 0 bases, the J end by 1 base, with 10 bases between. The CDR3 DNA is TGTGCCAGCAGTTTATCATTGGTCGGGTCCTACGAGCAGTACTTC. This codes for CASSLSLVGSYEQYF.

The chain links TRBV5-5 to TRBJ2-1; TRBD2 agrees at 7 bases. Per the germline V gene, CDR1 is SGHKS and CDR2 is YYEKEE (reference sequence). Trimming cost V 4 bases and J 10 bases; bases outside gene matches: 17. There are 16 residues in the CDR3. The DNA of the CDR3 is TGTGCCAGCAGCCCGAGCGGGGTAGGGAATATGGAAGAGCAGTTCTTC. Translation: CASSPSGVGNMEEQFF.

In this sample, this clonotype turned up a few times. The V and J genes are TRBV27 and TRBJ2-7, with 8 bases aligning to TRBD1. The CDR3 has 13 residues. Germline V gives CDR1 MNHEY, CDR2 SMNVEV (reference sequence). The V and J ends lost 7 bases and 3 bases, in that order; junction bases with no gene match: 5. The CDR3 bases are TGTGCCAGCACCGGACAGGGAGACTACGAGCAGTACTTC. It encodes CASTGQGDYEQYF.

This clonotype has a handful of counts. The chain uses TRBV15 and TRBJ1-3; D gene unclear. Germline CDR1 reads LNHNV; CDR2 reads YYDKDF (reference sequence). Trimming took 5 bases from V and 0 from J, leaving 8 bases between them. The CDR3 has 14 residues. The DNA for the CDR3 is TGTGCCACCAGCGGATACGGCTCTGGAAACACCATATATTTT. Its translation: CATSGYGSGNTIYF.